This TCR beta chain was obtained from a study of blood T cell repertoires in COVID-19. Turning to the study itself: COVID-19 samples, acute and convalescent, were from the United States, Italy and Spain. In each case, the material was cDNA or gDNA derived from T cells, B-cell-depleted T cells, or PBMCs.

The table came from immunoSEQ multiplex PCR; TCRdb's copy has only in-frame clones and leaves some out. Seen here are 180,000 or so clones, 70% to 90% observed once, and the top ten hold 0.99%. Germline V gene data show CDR1 as SGHAT and CDR2 as FQNNGV. V lost 8 bases to trimming and J lost 0 bases, with 10 bases between them. The CDR3 length is 13 residues. The sequenced sample consisted of peripheral blood. The chain employs TRBV11-2 and TRBJ1-1, with D perhaps TRBD1 (5 bases). This sequence was found in a man between 18 and 29 years old with acute or convalescent COVID-19. CDR3 sequence reads: CASGDSLNTEAFF. As DNA, the CDR3 is TGTGCCAGCGGCGACAGCCTGAACACTGAAGCTTTCTTT.